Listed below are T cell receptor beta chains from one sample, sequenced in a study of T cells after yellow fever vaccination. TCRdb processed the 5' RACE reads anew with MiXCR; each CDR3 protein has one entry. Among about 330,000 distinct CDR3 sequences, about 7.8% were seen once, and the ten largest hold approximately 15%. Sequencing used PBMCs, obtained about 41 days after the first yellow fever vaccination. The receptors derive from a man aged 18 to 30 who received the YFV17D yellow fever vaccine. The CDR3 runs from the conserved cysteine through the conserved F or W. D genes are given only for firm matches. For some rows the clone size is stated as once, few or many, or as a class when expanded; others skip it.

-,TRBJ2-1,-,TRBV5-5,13,TGTGCCAGCAGCCGTCAGGCTCACAATGAGCAGTTCTTC,CASSRQAHNEQFF
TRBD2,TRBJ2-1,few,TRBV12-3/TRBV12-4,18,TGTGCCAGTTCAGAGAATAGCGGGGATACAAGCTCCTACAATGAGCAGTTCTTC,CASSENSGDTSSYNEQFF
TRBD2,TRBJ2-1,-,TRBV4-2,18,TGTGCCAGCAGCCAGAAAATAGCGGGGGGGCCGTCGCGGAATGAGCAGTTCTTC,CASSQKIAGGPSRNEQFF
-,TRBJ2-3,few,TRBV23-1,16,TGCGCCAGCAGAGCCAGGGGATGGTTTAGCACAGATACGCAGTATTTT,CASRARGWFSTDTQYF
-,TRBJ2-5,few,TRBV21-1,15,TGTGCCAGCAGCATGGGGGACCCCTTCCCAGAGACCCAGTACTTC,CASSMGDPFPETQYF
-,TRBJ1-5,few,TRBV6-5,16,TGTGCCAGCAGTCACGGGGGGGGGTCGGGCAATCAGCCCCAGCATTTT,CASSHGGGSGNQPQHF
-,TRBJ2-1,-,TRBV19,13,TGTGCCAGTAGTATAGGAGGACAACATGAGCAGTTCTTC,CASSIGGQHEQFF
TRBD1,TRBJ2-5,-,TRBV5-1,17,TGCGCCAGCAGCCTAGACTATACAGGGGACCAAATGGAGACCCAGTACTTC,CASSLDYTGDQMETQYF
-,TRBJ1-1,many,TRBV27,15,TGTGCCAGCAGTATAACAGGGCTCATGAACACTGAAGCTTTCTTT,CASSITGLMNTEAFF
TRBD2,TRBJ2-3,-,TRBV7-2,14,TGTGCCAGGTTGGGGCGGGGGTGGGCAGATACGCAGTATTTT,CARLGRGWADTQYF
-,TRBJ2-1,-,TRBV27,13,TGTGCCAGCAGTCCATTGAGTTACAATGAGCAGTTCTTC,CASSPLSYNEQFF
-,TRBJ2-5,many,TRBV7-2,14,TGTGCCAGCAGCTTGGGGGGCGCGAAAGAGACCCAGTACTTC,CASSLGGAKETQYF
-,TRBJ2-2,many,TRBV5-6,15,TGTGCCAGCAGCTTGCGGGGCCTCGGGACCGGGGAGCTGTTTTTT,CASSLRGLGTGELFF
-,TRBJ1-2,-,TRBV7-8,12,TGTGCCAGCAGCGATGCTAACTATGGCTACACCTTC,CASSDANYGYTF
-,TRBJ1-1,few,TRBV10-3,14,TGTGCCATCAGACCGGGACGAGAGAACACTGAAGCTTTCTTT,CAIRPGRENTEAFF